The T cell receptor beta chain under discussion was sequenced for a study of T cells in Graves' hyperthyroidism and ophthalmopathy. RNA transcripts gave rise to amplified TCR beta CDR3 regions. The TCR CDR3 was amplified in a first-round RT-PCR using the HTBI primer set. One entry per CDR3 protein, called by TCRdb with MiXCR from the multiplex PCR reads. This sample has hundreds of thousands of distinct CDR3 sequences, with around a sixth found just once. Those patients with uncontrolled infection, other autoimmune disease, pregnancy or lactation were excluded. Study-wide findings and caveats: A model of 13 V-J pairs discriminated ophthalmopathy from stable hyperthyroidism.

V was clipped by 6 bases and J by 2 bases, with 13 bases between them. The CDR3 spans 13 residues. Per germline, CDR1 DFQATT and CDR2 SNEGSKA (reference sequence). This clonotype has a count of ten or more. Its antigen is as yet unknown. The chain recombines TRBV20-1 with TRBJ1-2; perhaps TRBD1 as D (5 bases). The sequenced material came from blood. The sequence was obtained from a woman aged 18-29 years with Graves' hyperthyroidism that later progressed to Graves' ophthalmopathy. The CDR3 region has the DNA TGCAGTGCAGCTACGACAGCCAACTATGGCTACACCTTC. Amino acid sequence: CSAATTANYGYTF.